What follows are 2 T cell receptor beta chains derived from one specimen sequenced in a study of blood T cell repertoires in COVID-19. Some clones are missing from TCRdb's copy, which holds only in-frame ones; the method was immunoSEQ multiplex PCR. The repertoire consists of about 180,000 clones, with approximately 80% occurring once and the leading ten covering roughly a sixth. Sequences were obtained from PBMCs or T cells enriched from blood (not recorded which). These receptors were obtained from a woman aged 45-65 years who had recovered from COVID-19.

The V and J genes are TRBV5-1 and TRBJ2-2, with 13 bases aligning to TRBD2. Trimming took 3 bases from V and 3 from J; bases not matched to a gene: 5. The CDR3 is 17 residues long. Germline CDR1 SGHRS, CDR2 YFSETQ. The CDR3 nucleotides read TGCGCCAGCAGCTGGACTAGCGGGAGTGGGGACACCGGGGAGCTGTTTTTT. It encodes CASSWTSGSGDTGELFF.

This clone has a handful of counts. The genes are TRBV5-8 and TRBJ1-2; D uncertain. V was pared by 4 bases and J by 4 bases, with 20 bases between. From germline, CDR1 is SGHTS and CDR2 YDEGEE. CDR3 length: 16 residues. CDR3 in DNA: TGTGCCAGCAGCAAAGGCGGAGCAGAACTCTCCTATGGCTACACCTTC. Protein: CASSKGGAELSYGYTF.